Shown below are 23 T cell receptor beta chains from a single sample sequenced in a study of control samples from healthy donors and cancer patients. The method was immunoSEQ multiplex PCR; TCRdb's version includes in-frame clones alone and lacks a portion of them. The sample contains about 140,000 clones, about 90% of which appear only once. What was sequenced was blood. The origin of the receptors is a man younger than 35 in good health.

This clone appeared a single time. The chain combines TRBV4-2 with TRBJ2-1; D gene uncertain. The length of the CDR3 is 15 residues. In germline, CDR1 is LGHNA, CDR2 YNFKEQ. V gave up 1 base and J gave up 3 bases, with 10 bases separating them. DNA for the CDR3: TGTGCCAGCAGCCAAGGCGGTCTTCTCTACAATGAGCAGTTCTTC. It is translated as CASSQGGLLYNEQFF.

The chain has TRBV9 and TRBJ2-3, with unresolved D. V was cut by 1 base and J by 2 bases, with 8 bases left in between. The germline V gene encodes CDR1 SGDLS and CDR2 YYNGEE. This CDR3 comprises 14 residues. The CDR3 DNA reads TGTGCCAGCAGCGTACTTGAGGACACAGATACGCAGTATTTT. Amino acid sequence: CASSVLEDTDTQYF.

This CDR3 reads CASSGRLAVLSYNEQFF. The CDR3 DNA follows: TGTGCCAGCAGCGGCAGACTAGCGGTTCTCTCCTACAATGAGCAGTTCTTC. This chain joins TRBV7-9 and TRBJ2-1; 9 positions agree with TRBD2. The germline V gene has CDR1 SEHNR and CDR2 FQNEAQ (reference sequence). The V and J ends lost 5 bases and 0 bases, in that order; junction bases with no gene match: 8. The CDR3 has 17 amino acids.

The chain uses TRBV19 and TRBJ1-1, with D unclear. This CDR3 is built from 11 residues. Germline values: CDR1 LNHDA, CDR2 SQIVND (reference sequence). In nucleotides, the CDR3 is TGTGCAGCACGGAGGTCCACTGAAGCTTTCTTT. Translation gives CAARRSTEAFF.

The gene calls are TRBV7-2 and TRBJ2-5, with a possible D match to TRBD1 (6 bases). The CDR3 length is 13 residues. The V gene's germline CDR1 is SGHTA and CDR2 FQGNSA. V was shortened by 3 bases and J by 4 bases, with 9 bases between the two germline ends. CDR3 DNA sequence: TGTGCCAGCAGCTTCGGACAGAGAGAGACCCAGTACTTC. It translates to CASSFGQRETQYF.

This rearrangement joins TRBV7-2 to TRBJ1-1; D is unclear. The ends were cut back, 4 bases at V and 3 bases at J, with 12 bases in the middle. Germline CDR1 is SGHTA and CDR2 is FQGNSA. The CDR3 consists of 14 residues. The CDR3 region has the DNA TGTGCCAGCAGCTCAGTGGGCTTTTACACTGAAGCTTTCTTT. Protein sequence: CASSSVGFYTEAFF.

Here the CDR3 DNA reads TGTGCCAGCAGCGTGTGTCAGAACAGGGCGAAACTGTTTTTT. It specifies CASSVCQNRAKLFF. This sequence joins TRBV9 and TRBJ1-4; tentatively, D is TRBD1 (6 bases). Germline values: CDR1 SGDLS, CDR2 YYNGEE. The length of the CDR3 is 14 residues. V was trimmed by 2 bases and J by 11 bases, leaving 16 bases between them.

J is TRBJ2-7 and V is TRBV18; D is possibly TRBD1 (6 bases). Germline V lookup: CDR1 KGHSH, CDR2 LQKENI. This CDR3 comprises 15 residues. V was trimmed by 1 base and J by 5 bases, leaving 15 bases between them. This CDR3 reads CASSPLGQGINEQYF. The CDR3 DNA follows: TGTGCCAGCTCACCACTAGGCCAGGGGATCAACGAGCAGTACTTC.

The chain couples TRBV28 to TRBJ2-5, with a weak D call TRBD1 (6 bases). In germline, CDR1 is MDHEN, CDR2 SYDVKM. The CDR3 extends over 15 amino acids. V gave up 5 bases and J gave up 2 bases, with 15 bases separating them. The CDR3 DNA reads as TGTGCCAGCAGTCCCCGACAGGCAGAGCAAGAGACCCAGTACTTC. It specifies CASSPRQAEQETQYF.

CDR3 sequence reads: CASSRMGGGDSPLHF. The CDR3 DNA reads TGTGCCAGCAGCCGGATGGGCGGGGGTGATTCACCCCTCCACTTT. The chain is built from TRBV3-1 (or the pseudogene TRBV3-2) and TRBJ1-6; a weak D match, TRBD1 (5 bases). Germline-derived CDR1 and CDR2 are LGHDT and YNNKEL (reference sequence). The CDR3 is made up of 15 amino acids. Trimming stripped 4 bases from V and 8 bases from J, with 15 bases between.

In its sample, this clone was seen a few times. The DNA of the CDR3 is TGCGCCAGCAGCCGGTCCAACGGGCAGGGCTACGAGCAGTACTTC. Protein product: CASSRSNGQGYEQYF. The chain has TRBV4-3 and TRBJ2-7; D possibly corresponds to TRBD1 (5 bases). Looked up from germline, CDR1 is LGHNA and CDR2 is YSLEER. V shed 4 bases and J shed 3 bases, with 16 bases lying between them. The CDR3 contains 15 residues.

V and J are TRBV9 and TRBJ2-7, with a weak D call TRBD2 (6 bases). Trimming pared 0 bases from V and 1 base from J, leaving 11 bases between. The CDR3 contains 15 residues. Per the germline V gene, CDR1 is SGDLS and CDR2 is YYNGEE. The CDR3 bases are TGTGCCAGCAGCGTAGGGGGGGTTAGTTCCTACGAGCAGTACTTC. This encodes CASSVGGVSSYEQYF.

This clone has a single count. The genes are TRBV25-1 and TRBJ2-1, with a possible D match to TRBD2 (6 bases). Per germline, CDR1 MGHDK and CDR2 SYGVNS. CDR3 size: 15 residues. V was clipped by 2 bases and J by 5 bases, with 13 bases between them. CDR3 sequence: CASSELWGVHNEQFF. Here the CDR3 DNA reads TGTGCCAGCAGTGAACTGTGGGGGGTCCACAATGAGCAGTTCTTC.

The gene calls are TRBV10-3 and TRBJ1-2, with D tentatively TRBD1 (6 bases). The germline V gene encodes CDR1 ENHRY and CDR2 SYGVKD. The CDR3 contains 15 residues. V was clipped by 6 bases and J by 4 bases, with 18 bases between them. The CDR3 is CAIRTEGGRGYGYTF. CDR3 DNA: TGTGCCATCAGGACCGAAGGGGGTCGAGGCTATGGCTACACCTTC.

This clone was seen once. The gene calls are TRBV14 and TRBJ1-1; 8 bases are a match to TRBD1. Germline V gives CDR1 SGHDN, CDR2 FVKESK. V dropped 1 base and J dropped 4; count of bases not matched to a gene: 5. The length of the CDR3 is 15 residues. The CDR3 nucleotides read TGTGCCAGCAGCCAAGGGACAGGGAGGGTCACTGAAGCTTTCTTT. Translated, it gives CASSQGTGRVTEAFF.

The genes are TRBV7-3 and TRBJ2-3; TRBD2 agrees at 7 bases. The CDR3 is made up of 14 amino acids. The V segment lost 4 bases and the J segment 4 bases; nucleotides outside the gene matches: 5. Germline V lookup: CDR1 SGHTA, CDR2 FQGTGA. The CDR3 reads CASSSWTSADTQYF. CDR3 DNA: TGTGCCAGCAGCTCTTGGACTAGTGCAGATACGCAGTATTTT.

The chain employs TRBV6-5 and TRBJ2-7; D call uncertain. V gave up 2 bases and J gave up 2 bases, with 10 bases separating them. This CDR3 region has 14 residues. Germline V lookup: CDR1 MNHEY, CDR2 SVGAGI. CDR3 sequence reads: CASSYADGTYEQYF. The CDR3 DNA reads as TGTGCCAGCAGTTACGCTGACGGTACCTACGAGCAGTACTTC.

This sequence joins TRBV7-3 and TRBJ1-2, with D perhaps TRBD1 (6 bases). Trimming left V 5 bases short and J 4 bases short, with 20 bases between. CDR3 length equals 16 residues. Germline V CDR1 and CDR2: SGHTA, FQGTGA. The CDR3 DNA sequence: TGTGCCAGCAGCCCCGGGTCCGGGGGCGCCGGCTATGGCTACACCTTC. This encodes CASSPGSGGAGYGYTF.

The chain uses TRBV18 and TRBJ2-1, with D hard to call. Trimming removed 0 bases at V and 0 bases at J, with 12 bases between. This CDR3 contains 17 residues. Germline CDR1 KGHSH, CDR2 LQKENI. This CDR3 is CASSPPNQRSSYNEQFF. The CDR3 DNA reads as TGTGCCAGCTCACCACCGAACCAGCGTAGCTCCTACAATGAGCAGTTCTTC.

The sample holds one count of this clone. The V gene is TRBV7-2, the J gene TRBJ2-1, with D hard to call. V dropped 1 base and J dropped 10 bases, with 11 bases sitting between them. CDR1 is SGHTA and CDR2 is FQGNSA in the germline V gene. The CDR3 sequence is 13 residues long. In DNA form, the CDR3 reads TGTGCCAGCAGCTTAGTAGCCAACCGCGAGCAGTTCTTC. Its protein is CASSLVANREQFF.

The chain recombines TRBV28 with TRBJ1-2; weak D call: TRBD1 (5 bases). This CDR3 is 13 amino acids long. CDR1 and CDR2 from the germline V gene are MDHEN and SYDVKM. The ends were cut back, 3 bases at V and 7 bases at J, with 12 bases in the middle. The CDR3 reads CASSFQGLGGYTF. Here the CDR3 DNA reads TGTGCCAGCAGTTTTCAGGGCTTGGGTGGCTACACCTTC.

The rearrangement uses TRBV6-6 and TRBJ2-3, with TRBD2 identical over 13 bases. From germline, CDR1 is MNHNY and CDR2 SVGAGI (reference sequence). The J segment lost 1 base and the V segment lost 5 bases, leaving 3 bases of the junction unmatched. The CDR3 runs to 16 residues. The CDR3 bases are TGTGCCAGCAGTCATGGACTAGCGGGGGGCACAGATACGCAGTATTTT. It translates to CASSHGLAGGTDTQYF.

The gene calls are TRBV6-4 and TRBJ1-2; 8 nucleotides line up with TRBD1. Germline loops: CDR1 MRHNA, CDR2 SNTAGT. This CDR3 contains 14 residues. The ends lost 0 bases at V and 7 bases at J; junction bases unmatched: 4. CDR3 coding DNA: TGTGCCAGCAGTGACTCAACAGGGGGAGCTGGCTACACCTTC. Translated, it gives CASSDSTGGAGYTF.